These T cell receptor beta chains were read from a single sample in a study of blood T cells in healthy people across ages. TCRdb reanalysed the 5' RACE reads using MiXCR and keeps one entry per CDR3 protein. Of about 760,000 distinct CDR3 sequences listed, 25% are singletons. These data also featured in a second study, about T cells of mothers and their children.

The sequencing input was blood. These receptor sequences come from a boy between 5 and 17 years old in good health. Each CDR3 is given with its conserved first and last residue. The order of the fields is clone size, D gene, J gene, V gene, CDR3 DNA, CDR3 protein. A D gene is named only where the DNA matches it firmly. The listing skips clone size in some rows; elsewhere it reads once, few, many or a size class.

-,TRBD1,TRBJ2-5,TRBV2,TGTGCCAACAGGGAGAACAGGGGTGGGTACCAAGAGACCCAGTACTTC,CANRENRGGYQETQYF
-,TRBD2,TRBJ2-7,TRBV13,TGTGCCAGCAGCCTGGGTGGCGGCGGGGGGCCTTACGAGCAGTACTTC,CASSLGGGGGPYEQYF
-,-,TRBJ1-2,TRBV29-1,TGCAGCGCTCATGATTGGGCTAACTATGGCTACACCTTC,CSAHDWANYGYTF
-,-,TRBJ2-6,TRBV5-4,TGTGCCAGCAGCCTAGACTCTCGCTCTGGGGCCAACGTCCTGACTTTC,CASSLDSRSGANVLTF
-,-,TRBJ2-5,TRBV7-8,TGTGCCAGCAGCTTAGTCCCTGGGGATGGGAAGACCCAGTACTTC,CASSLVPGDGKTQYF
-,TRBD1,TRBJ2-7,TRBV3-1,TGTGCCAGCAGTAAAGCGGGACAGGGCCCCTACGAGCAGTACTTC,CASSKAGQGPYEQYF
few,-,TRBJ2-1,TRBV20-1,TGCAGTGCTAGGTACGGGTCATCCCACTCCTACAATGAGCAGTTCTTC,CSARYGSSHSYNEQFF
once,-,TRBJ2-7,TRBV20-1,TGCAGTGCTAAGGGCCCCGAAAGCTCCTACGAGCAGTACTTC,CSAKGPESSYEQYF
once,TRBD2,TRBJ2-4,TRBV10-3,TGTGCCATCAGTGAGTTAAGGACAGGGATGACTAGCGGGAGACGAGGCAAAAACATTCAGTACTTC,CAISELRTGMTSGRRGKNIQYF
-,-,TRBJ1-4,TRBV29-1,TGCAGCGCCCAGGGACTGTTGAATGAAAAACTGTTTTTT,CSAQGLLNEKLFF
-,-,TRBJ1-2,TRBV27,TGTGCCAGCAGTTTACTAGGGGCTGGAGACTATGGCTACACCTTC,CASSLLGAGDYGYTF
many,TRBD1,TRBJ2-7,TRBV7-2,TGTGCCAGCAGCTTAGAGGGGACAGGGGGCTACGAGCAGTACTTC,CASSLEGTGGYEQYF
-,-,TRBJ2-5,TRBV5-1,TGCGCCAGCAGCTTGGACGATGACACCCAGTACTTC,CASSLDDDTQYF
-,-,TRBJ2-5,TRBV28,TGTGCCAGCAGTTCCCGGGACCTAGATGAGACCCAGTACTTC,CASSSRDLDETQYF
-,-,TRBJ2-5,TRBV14,TGTGCCAGCAGCCAACGAGGAGCCCAAGAGACCCAGTACTTC,CASSQRGAQETQYF
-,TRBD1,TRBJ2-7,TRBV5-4,TGTGCCAGCAGCCACCGGGACAGTAGCTCCTACGAGCAGTACTTC,CASSHRDSSSYEQYF
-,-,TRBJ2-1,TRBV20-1,TGCAGTGCTAGAGATAGGGGGGGTACATACAATGAGCAGTTCTTC,CSARDRGGTYNEQFF
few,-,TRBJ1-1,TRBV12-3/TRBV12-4,TGTGCCAGCAGTCCTGACAGTTACACTGAAGCTTTCTTT,CASSPDSYTEAFF
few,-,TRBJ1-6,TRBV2,TGTGCCAGCAGTATAATCCGGGAGAAAGGTTCACCCCTCCACTTT,CASSIIREKGSPLHF
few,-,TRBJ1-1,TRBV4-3,TGCGCCAGCAGCCAAGATCGAAACCTGCGTGGCACTGAAGCTTTCTTT,CASSQDRNLRGTEAFF
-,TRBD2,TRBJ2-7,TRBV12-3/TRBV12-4,TGTGCCAGCAGTTTTTCGAGCGGGGGGATCCGTGGCGAGCAGTACTTC,CASSFSSGGIRGEQYF
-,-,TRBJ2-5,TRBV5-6,TGTGCCAGCAGCTTTTGGGGGGCCCAAGAGACCCAGTACTTC,CASSFWGAQETQYF
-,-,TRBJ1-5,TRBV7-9,TGTGCCAGCAGCTCAGACAGGATAGAGGATTACGGTCAGCCCCAGCATTTT,CASSSDRIEDYGQPQHF
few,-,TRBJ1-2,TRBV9,TGTGCCAGCAGCGTAGACCCTAACTATGGCTACACCTTC,CASSVDPNYGYTF
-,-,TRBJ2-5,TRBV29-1,TGCAGCGTCCGACAGGTGTTAGGAGAGACCCAGTACTTC,CSVRQVLGETQYF
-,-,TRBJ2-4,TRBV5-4,TGTGCCAGCAGCCTCCGGGAAGAAAACATTCAGTACTTC,CASSLREENIQYF
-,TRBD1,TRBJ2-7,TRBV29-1,TGCAGCGTGATCGGACAGGGGTGGTACGAGCAGTACTTC,CSVIGQGWYEQYF
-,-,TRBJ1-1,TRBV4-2,TGTGCCAGCAGCCAAGTAGGGAGGAGTACTGAAGCTTTCTTT,CASSQVGRSTEAFF
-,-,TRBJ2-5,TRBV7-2,TGTGCCAGCAGCTTAGTAGGGATTTCCATCCCTGGGGAGCAGTACTTC,CASSLVGISIPGEQYF
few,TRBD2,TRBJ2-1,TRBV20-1,TGCAGTGCCTTAGATCGGCGGGGGGATCCAGAGACCCAGCACTTC,CSALDRRGDPETQHF
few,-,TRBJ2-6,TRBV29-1,TGCAGCGTTGGTTTAGGGGCTGGGGCCAACGTCCTGACTTTC,CSVGLGAGANVLTF
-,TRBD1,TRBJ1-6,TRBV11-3,TGTGCCAGCAGTCCCAACAGGGGGTCACCCCTCCACTTT,CASSPNRGSPLHF
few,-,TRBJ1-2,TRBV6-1,TGTGCCAGCAGTGAGGGAGGGGACTATGGCTACACCTTC,CASSEGGDYGYTF
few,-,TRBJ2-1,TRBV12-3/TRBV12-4,TGTGCCAGCAGTTCAACCCTCGGGGCCGAGCAGTTCTTC,CASSSTLGAEQFF
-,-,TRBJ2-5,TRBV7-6,TGTGCCAGCAGCCCAAAGGGGGGGTCCCAAGAGACCCAGTACTTC,CASSPKGGSQETQYF
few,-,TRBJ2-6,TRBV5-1,TGCGCCAGCAGCTTGGGACGCCTCTCTGGGGCCAACGTCCTGACTTTC,CASSLGRLSGANVLTF
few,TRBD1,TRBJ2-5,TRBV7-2,TGTGCCAGCAGCTCGCAGACAGGGGGCTGGCAAGAGACCCAGTACTTC,CASSSQTGGWQETQYF
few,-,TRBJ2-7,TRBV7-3,TGTGCCAGCAGCTTCTGGGAGGGGGGGGAGCAGTACTTC,CASSFWEGGEQYF
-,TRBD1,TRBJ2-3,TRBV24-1,TGTGCCACCAGTGCGACGGGACAGGCTGCAGATACGCAGTATTTT,CATSATGQAADTQYF
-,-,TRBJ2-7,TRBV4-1,TGCGCCAGCAACCCCCGTCTAGGCATCGAGCAGTACTTC,CASNPRLGIEQYF
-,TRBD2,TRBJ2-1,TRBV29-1,TGCAGCGCCACTAGCGGGGCAGATGAGCAGTTCTTC,CSATSGADEQFF
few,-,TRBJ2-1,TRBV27,TGTGCCAGCAGATGGGCAGGGGCACGTAGCGGGTCCTCGGATCGTCCTTCCTACAATGAGCAGTTCTTC,CASRWAGARSGSSDRPSYNEQFF
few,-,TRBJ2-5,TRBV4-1,TGCGCCAGCAGCCAAGGGCCACTAAAGACCCAGTACTTC,CASSQGPLKTQYF
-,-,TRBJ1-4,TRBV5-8,TGTGCCAGCAGCTCCCGGACTGCTAATGAAAAACTGTTTTTT,CASSSRTANEKLFF
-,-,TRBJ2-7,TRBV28,TGTGCCAGCAGTTTTGGCCCCGAGCAGTACTTC,CASSFGPEQYF
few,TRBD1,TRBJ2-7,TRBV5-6,TGTGCCAGCAGCTCTATCGGGACAGTCTACGAGCAGTACTTC,CASSSIGTVYEQYF
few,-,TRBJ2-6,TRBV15,TGTGCCACCAGCAGACGCGCCCGGGCTGGGGCCAACGTCCTGACTTTC,CATSRRARAGANVLTF
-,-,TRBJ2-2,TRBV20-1,TGCAGTGCAAACGGGGGAATCGGGGAGCTGTTTTTT,CSANGGIGELFF